Below, 29 T cell receptor beta chains from the same sample are listed, as sequenced in a study of T cell repertoires in cytomegalovirus infection. In TCRdb, the reads were re-called with MiXCR into one record per CDR3 protein. The sample records around 750,000 distinct CDR3 sequences, about 33% being singletons. No cognate antigen is known for these TCRs. The input for sequencing was cultured CD8+ T cells from PBMCs, taken from culture after CMV antigen stimulation. The origin of the receptors is a human donor in good health (CMV status not recorded). Some clones in this sample may be carry-over from other donors' samples.

The chain recombines TRBV19 with TRBJ1-5, with D possibly being TRBD1 (6 bases). V lost 5 bases, J lost 7 bases, and 15 bases lay in between. Looked up from germline, CDR1 is LNHDA and CDR2 is SQIVND (reference sequence). The length of the CDR3 is 14 residues. The CDR3 DNA follows: TGTGCCAGTAGTCTACAGGGTCCTCGGCAGCCCCAGCATTTT. Its translation is CASSLQGPRQPQHF.

The genes are TRBV4-1 and TRBJ1-4; D is unresolved. CDR3 length equals 16 residues. The ends were cut back, 1 base at V and 5 bases at J, with 14 bases in the middle. Germline CDR1 MGHRA, CDR2 YSYEKL. The CDR3 DNA follows: TGCGCCAGCAGCCAAGTAGCGGATCCTGCAAATGAAAAACTGTTTTTT. This translates into CASSQVADPANEKLFF.

This clonotype has ten or more counts. The CDR3 DNA sequence: TGTGCCAGCAGCTTGGAGACGAGCTCCTACGAGCAGTACTTC. As protein: CASSLETSSYEQYF. The J gene is TRBJ2-7, the V gene TRBV7-8; the D is unclear. The CDR3 extends over 14 amino acids. The V gene's germline CDR1 is SGHVS and CDR2 FQNEAQ. With 3 bases removed from V and 0 bases from J, the gap between germline ends came to 9 bases.

The rearrangement uses TRBV7-9 and TRBJ2-1; D might be TRBD1 (5 bases). V was clipped by 4 bases and J by 3 bases, with 16 bases between them. This CDR3 has 16 residues. CDR1 is SEHNR and CDR2 is FQNEAQ in the germline V gene (reference sequence). CDR3 DNA: TGTGCCAGCAGCTCACCGACAGACCGAGACTACAATGAGCAGTTCTTC. As protein: CASSSPTDRDYNEQFF.

The V call is TRBV12-3 or TRBV12-4, the J call TRBJ2-7, with D perhaps matching TRBD1 or TRBD2 (6 bases each). V lost 4 bases and J 4 bases, leaving 11 bases between the germline ends. The CDR3 is 13 residues long. For the CDR3, the DNA is TGTGCCAGCAGTTCGCTAGGGGGGTACGAGCAGTACTTC. Protein sequence: CASSSLGGYEQYF.

This clonotype appeared a few times. The gene calls are TRBV27 and TRBJ1-5, with 10 bases identical to TRBD1. The CDR3 loop spans 17 amino acids. Germline-derived CDR1 and CDR2 are MNHEY and SMNVEV (reference sequence). V was clipped by 1 base and J by 2 bases; unmatched bases: 5. The CDR3 loop is CASSLLGTGVGNQPQHF. The CDR3 region has the DNA TGTGCCAGCAGTTTATTAGGGACAGGGGTTGGCAATCAGCCCCAGCATTTT.

The V and J genes are TRBV6-1 and TRBJ2-2; D is unclear. Looked up from germline, CDR1 is MNHNS and CDR2 is SASEGT. This CDR3 comprises 15 residues. V gave up 4 bases and J gave up 4 bases, with 13 bases separating them. The CDR3 nucleotides are TGTGCCAGCAGTGTCGAGAGACACTTCACCGGGGAGCTGTTTTTT. Its translation is CASSVERHFTGELFF.

The chain has TRBV6-2 or TRBV6-3 and TRBJ2-3; TRBD2 might be the D (5 bases). This CDR3 comprises 14 residues. Germline V gives CDR1 MNHEY, CDR2 SVGEGT. Deletions cut 0 bases from V and 9 bases from J, with 13 bases between. The CDR3 protein is CASSYSTVPGTQYF. CDR3 sequence (DNA): TGTGCCAGCAGTTACTCGACCGTGCCGGGGACGCAGTATTTT.

Regarding this clonotype: One end of the junction is discordant with germline, which a read error may explain. The chain links TRBV7-6 to TRBJ2-5, with D hard to call. Per the germline V gene, CDR1 is SGHVS and CDR2 is FNYEAQ. The CDR3 totals 16 residues. The CDR3: CANSLSTYSHQETQYF. The DNA of the CDR3 is TGTGCCAACAGCTTGAGCACGTACTCGCACCAAGAGACCCAGTACTTC.

This rearrangement joins TRBV7-2 to TRBJ2-2; D possibly matches TRBD1 or TRBD2 (5 bases each). The germline gives CDR1 SGHTA, CDR2 FQGNSA. V lost 2 bases and J lost 6, with 16 bases in between. The CDR3 loop spans 16 amino acids. This CDR3 is CASSLSLGTFAGELFF. The CDR3 DNA sequence: TGTGCCAGCAGCTTATCCTTGGGGACGTTTGCCGGGGAGCTGTTTTTT.

The gene calls are TRBV27 and TRBJ2-2; TRBD2 agrees at 9 bases. This CDR3 is built from 14 residues. CDR1 MNHEY and CDR2 SMNVEV come from the germline V gene (reference sequence). V was pared by 3 bases and J by 6 bases, with 2 bases of the junction left unmatched. CDR3 DNA: TGTGCCAGCAGTTTTTCTAGCGGGGCCGGGGAGCTGTTTTTT. Translated: CASSFSSGAGELFF.

The chain combines TRBV19 with TRBJ1-1; D remains unclear. The V gene lost 1 base and the J gene lost 0 bases, with 3 bases spanning the gap. This CDR3 region has 13 residues. Per the germline V gene, CDR1 is LNHDA and CDR2 is SQIVND (reference sequence). In DNA form, the CDR3 reads TGTGCCAGTAGTATAGTCTTGAACACTGAAGCTTTCTTT. Its translation is CASSIVLNTEAFF.

The V gene is TRBV6-1, the J gene TRBJ2-2, with TRBD1 matching over 7 bases. Germline CDR1 and CDR2: MNHNS and SASEGT. The CDR3 sequence is 16 residues long. After removal of 1 base from V and 4 bases from J, the junction contained 6 bases not matched to a gene. In DNA, the CDR3 is TGTGCCAGCAGTGAAGATGAGGCAGGGGGCACCGGGGAGCTGTTTTTT. Amino acid sequence: CASSEDEAGGTGELFF.

The chain has TRBV12-3 or TRBV12-4 and TRBJ1-5; 9 bases match TRBD1. The CDR3 has 14 amino acids. The trim removed 1 base at V and 6 bases at J, leaving 1 base unmatched. CDR3 DNA: TGTGCCAGCAGTTTAGACAGGGGGCTTCAGCCCCAGCATTTT. It specifies CASSLDRGLQPQHF.

In its sample, this clonotype was seen a few times. V and J are TRBV20-1 and TRBJ1-2, with 7 bases fitting TRBD1. Germline-derived CDR1 and CDR2 are DFQATT and SNEGSKA (reference sequence). The CDR3 extends over 15 amino acids. Trimming at V came to 6 bases and at J to 1 base, leaving 11 bases not matched to a gene. CDR3 in amino acids: CSAPDRRVNNYGYTF. DNA for the CDR3: TGCAGTGCCCCGGACAGGCGGGTGAATAACTATGGCTACACCTTC.

This chain joins TRBV7-8 and TRBJ2-1; 8 positions agree with TRBD2. Germline V CDR1 and CDR2: SGHVS, FQNEAQ. This CDR3 has 14 amino acids. With V trimmed by 1 base and J by 5 bases, 1 base remained unmatched. CDR3 loop: CASSLDGGDNEQFF. The CDR3 coding sequence is TGTGCCAGCAGCTTAGACGGGGGGGACAATGAGCAGTTCTTC.

V and J are TRBV10-3 and TRBJ1-3, with D uncertain. The CDR3 runs to 11 residues. CDR1 and CDR2 (germline): ENHRY, SYGVKD. Trimming shortened V by 6 bases and J by 5 bases, and 5 bases separated the two germline ends. CDR3 DNA sequence: TGTGCCATCAGAACCCGAAACACCATATATTTT. Translation gives CAIRTRNTIYF.

The chain uses TRBV20-1 and TRBJ1-5; D gene uncertain. The CDR3 is 13 residues long. V lost 6 bases and J 2 bases, leaving 11 bases between the germline ends. Per the germline V gene, CDR1 is DFQATT and CDR2 is SNEGSKA (reference sequence). This CDR3 reads CSALTRGNQPQHF. CDR3 bases: TGCAGTGCCTTAACACGGGGCAATCAGCCCCAGCATTTT.

V and J are TRBV29-1 and TRBJ1-5, with D perhaps matching TRBD1 (6 bases). V dropped 6 bases and J dropped 5 bases, with 14 bases sitting between them. Germline CDR1 SQVTM, CDR2 ANQGSEA. The CDR3 is made up of 13 amino acids. CDR3 loop: CSVQEGGHQPQHF. The DNA of the CDR3 is TGCAGCGTCCAGGAGGGGGGGCATCAGCCCCAGCATTTT.

V usage is TRBV5-1 and J usage is TRBJ2-1; no reliable D call. With 1 base removed from V and 6 bases from J, the gap between germline ends came to 5 bases. This CDR3 is 12 amino acids long. Germline V gene data show CDR1 as SGHRS and CDR2 as YFSETQ. This CDR3 reads CASSLTFNEQFF. CDR3 DNA sequence: TGCGCCAGCAGCTTGACCTTCAATGAGCAGTTCTTC.

This clonotype was counted only a few times. The genes are TRBV19 and TRBJ1-2; no firm D call. Trimming took off 2 bases at V and 2 bases at J, with 12 bases between the two ends. CDR1 LNHDA and CDR2 SQIVND come from the germline V gene (reference sequence). The CDR3 is 15 residues long. The CDR3 DNA reads TGTGCCAGTAGTATAACTAAGAGGGTAAACTATGGCTACACCTTC. As protein: CASSITKRVNYGYTF.

DNA for the CDR3: TGTGCCAGCAGCTCATCTAGCGGGGGGGCGTCCTACAATGAGCAGTTCTTC. It encodes CASSSSSGGASYNEQFF. This chain links TRBV7-9 with TRBJ2-1; TRBD2 matches at 12 bases. CDR1 is SEHNR and CDR2 is FQNEAQ in the germline V gene (reference sequence). The CDR3 is made up of 17 amino acids. With V trimmed by 4 bases and J by 1 base, 5 bases remained unmatched.

This clonotype has at least ten counts. The genes are TRBV7-2 and TRBJ1-1; TRBD1 is a possible D gene (5 bases). Germline CDR1 SGHTA, CDR2 FQGNSA. Trimming shortened V by 5 bases and J by 5 bases, and 21 bases separated the two germline ends. The CDR3 consists of 16 residues. CDR3 nucleotides: TGTGCCAGCAGCGGACCGGGACCCCTTAGGAAAACTGAAGCTTTCTTT. Translated, it gives CASSGPGPLRKTEAFF. Filled out from reference TRBV7-2 and TRBJ1-1, the complete variable domain reads GAGVSQSPSNKVTEKGKDVELRCDPISGHTALYWYRQSLGQGLEFLIYFQGNSAPDKSGLPSDRFSAERTGGSVSTLTIQRTQQEDSAVYLCASSGPGPLRKTEAFFGQGTRLTVV.

The chain combines TRBV29-1 with TRBJ2-1, with D maybe TRBD1 (8 bases). The germline V and J ends were trimmed by 6 bases and 9 bases, with 24 bases remaining between them. Germline CDR1 reads SQVTM; CDR2 reads ANQGSEA. This CDR3 region has 15 residues. CDR3 amino acids: CSVVGQGGKWSEQFF. The CDR3, as DNA: TGCAGCGTGGTCGGACAGGGAGGGAAGTGGAGTGAGCAGTTCTTC.

The sample holds a few counts of this clonotype. This chain links TRBV10-2 with TRBJ1-1; D is unresolved. Germline values: CDR1 WSHSY, CDR2 SAAADI. Between the trimmed V and J ends, which lost 3 bases and 0 bases, there was a span of 11 bases. The CDR3 is 15 residues long. CDR3 DNA: TGCGCCAGCAGTGAACGAAAGGGAATGAACACTGAAGCTTTCTTT. Protein sequence: CASSERKGMNTEAFF.

About this clonotype: A read error may explain this, as a much larger clone is one base away. This CDR3 is CTIRKRTTSGENNEQFF. The CDR3 nucleotides are TGTACCATCAGGAAGAGAACCACTAGCGGGGAGAACAATGAGCAGTTCTTC. The chain employs TRBV10-3 and TRBJ2-1; 10 bases are a match to TRBD2. The CDR3 sequence is 17 residues long. Germline V gene sequence: CDR1 ENHRY, CDR2 SYGVKD.

The chain employs TRBV7-2 and TRBJ1-2; D is perhaps TRBD1 (5 bases). Trimming stripped 3 bases from V and 1 base from J, with 12 bases between. The length of the CDR3 is 15 residues. Germline lookup yields CDR1 SGHTA and CDR2 FQGNSA. In DNA, the CDR3 is TGTGCCAGCAGCTTTCCCGGGACTCTTAACTATGGCTACACCTTC. Protein: CASSFPGTLNYGYTF.

This clonotype has ten or more counts. The chain couples TRBV7-8 to TRBJ2-7; 9 positions agree with TRBD2. The V and J ends lost 2 bases and 1 base, in that order; junction bases with no gene match: 3. The CDR3 runs to 15 residues. Germline V gene sequence: CDR1 SGHVS, CDR2 FQNEAQ. The CDR3 DNA reads as TGTGCCAGCAGCTTAAGTCTAGCGGGGTCCTACGAGCAGTACGTC. It translates to CASSLSLAGSYEQYV.

This chain uses TRBV7-2 with TRBJ2-1, with D tentatively TRBD1 or TRBD2 (5 bases each). This CDR3 is 16 amino acids long. Deletions cut 4 bases from V and 0 bases from J, with 13 bases between. CDR1 is SGHTA and CDR2 is FQGNSA in the germline V gene. The CDR3, as DNA: TGTGCCAGCAGCTCCCCCCGGGGCCTCTCCTACAATGAGCAGTTCTTC. Translated: CASSSPRGLSYNEQFF.